This passage covers 13 T cell receptor beta chains from one sample sequenced in a study of T cells in Graves' hyperthyroidism and ophthalmopathy. The CDR3 regions of TCR beta were amplified from RNA transcripts. Carried out on the TCR CDR3, a first-round RT-PCR used the HTBI primer set. TCRdb re-analysed the multiplex PCR reads in MiXCR, keeping a single row per CDR3 protein. The table shows about 360,000 distinct CDR3 sequences, with about 18% occurring only once. The sample was blood. Every receptor here comes from a woman aged 18 to 35 with Graves' hyperthyroidism.

This clonotype was counted many times. This chain links TRBV6-5 with TRBJ2-5; 9 bases fit TRBD1. The V segment lost 4 bases and the J segment 6 bases; nucleotides outside the gene matches: 6. Per germline, CDR1 MNHEY and CDR2 SVGAGI. There are 14 residues in the CDR3. CDR3 amino acids: CASSSGQGRKTQYF. DNA for the CDR3: TGTGCCAGCAGTTCGGGACAGGGTAGGAAGACCCAGTACTTC.

This clonotype has a count of ten or more. V and J are TRBV12-3 or TRBV12-4 and TRBJ2-2; D may be TRBD2 (7 bases). There are 16 residues in the CDR3. V shed 2 bases and J shed 3 bases, with 13 bases lying between them. The CDR3 region is CASSLFGGLYTGELFF. The CDR3 DNA reads as TGTGCCAGCAGTTTATTCGGGGGGCTGTACACCGGGGAGCTGTTTTTT.

The V and J genes are TRBV6-2 or TRBV6-3 and TRBJ1-1, with D perhaps matching TRBD1 (5 bases). The CDR3 totals 13 residues. The ends were cut back, 9 bases at V and 5 bases at J, with 16 bases in the middle. The V gene's germline CDR1 is MNHEY and CDR2 SVGEGT. For the CDR3, the DNA is TGTGCCAGTCGCTCAGGGTTCATTACTGAAGCTTTCTTT. Its protein product is CASRSGFITEAFF.

This clonotype was found once. A read error may explain this, as a much larger clone is one base away. CDR3: CATSVSDTYEQYF. The CDR3 DNA reads TGTGCCACCAGCGTAAGCGATACTTACGAGCAGTACTTC. The V and J genes are TRBV2 and TRBJ2-7; D not resolved. The CDR3 consists of 13 residues. V was pared by 10 bases and J by 4 bases, with 17 bases between. From germline, CDR1 is SNHLY and CDR2 FYNNEI.

This clonotype has a count of ten or more. The V gene is TRBV6-5, the J gene TRBJ2-7; TRBD1 might be the D (6 bases). V shed 0 bases and J shed 6 bases, with 15 bases lying between them. Germline CDR1 is MNHEY and CDR2 is SVGAGI. The CDR3 loop spans 15 amino acids. CDR3 in DNA: TGTGCCAGCAGTTACTCTGGGCAGGGACACAGCGAGCAGTACTTC. Its translation: CASSYSGQGHSEQYF.

This clonotype was seen more than once but under ten times. A much larger clone differs by one base, so this may be a read error. The rearrangement uses TRBV6-2 or TRBV6-3 and TRBJ1-2; D unclear. The germline CDR1 and CDR2 sequences are MNHEY and SVGEGT. The CDR3 spans 19 residues. The V end was cut by 0 bases, the J end by 0 bases, with 20 bases between. The CDR3 coding sequence is TGTGCCAGCAGTTACTCGATGTTCGGACCGGGATCTTCTAACTATGGCTACACCTTC. Protein sequence: CASSYSMFGPGSSNYGYTF.

In its sample, this clonotype was seen many times. The chain links TRBV6-5 to TRBJ2-7; 10 nucleotides align to TRBD1. Unmatched junction bases numbered 6, after V lost 1 base and J lost 3 bases. This CDR3 contains 16 residues. Germline CDR1 is MNHEY and CDR2 is SVGAGI. The CDR3 region has the DNA TGTGCCAGCAGTTACTTCACCCGGGACAGGGGCTACGAGCAGTACTTC. Amino acids: CASSYFTRDRGYEQYF.

This clonotype was detected many times. J is TRBJ2-7 and V is TRBV5-1; D is possibly TRBD1 or TRBD2 (5 bases each). In germline, CDR1 is SGHRS, CDR2 YFSETQ. The CDR3 has 14 residues. The V end was cut by 5 bases, the J end by 1 base, with 13 bases between. Here the CDR3 reads CASRIPGRSYEQYF. In DNA, the CDR3 is TGCGCCAGCAGGATACCGGGACGGTCCTACGAGCAGTACTTC. Full variable domain (remainder filled in from reference TRBV5-1 and TRBJ2-7): KAGVTQTPRYLIKTRGQQVTLSCSPISGHRSVSWYQQTPGQGLQFLFEYFSETQRNKGNFPGRFSGRQFSNSRSEMNVSTLELGDSALYLCASRIPGRSYEQYFGPGTRLTVT.

The V call is TRBV11-1, the J call TRBJ2-2; 13 bases agree with TRBD2. Looked up from germline, CDR1 is SGHAT and CDR2 is FQDESV (reference sequence). The CDR3 extends over 17 amino acids. The V and J ends lost 4 bases and 6 bases, in that order; junction bases with no gene match: 8. In DNA form, the CDR3 reads TGTGCCAGCAGCTATGGACTAGCGGGGGATAAGTCCGGGGAGCTGTTTTTT. It is translated as CASSYGLAGDKSGELFF.

This clonotype was detected ten times or more. The chain carries TRBV3-1 and TRBJ2-5; D perhaps matches TRBD1 (5 bases). There are 16 residues in the CDR3. The germline gives CDR1 LGHDT, CDR2 YNNKEL (reference sequence). The V end lost 3 bases, the J end lost 4 bases, and 18 bases lay between the germline ends. Here the CDR3 DNA reads TGTGCCAGCAGCCATGGACACGCTCCAGGCCGAGAGACCCAGTACTTC. This gives the protein CASSHGHAPGRETQYF.

This clonotype was seen many times. The chain is built from TRBV15 and TRBJ1-6; the match to TRBD1 covers 8 bases. This CDR3 region has 17 residues. Germline assignment: CDR1 LNHNV and CDR2 YYDKDF (reference sequence). J was trimmed by 8 bases and V by 0 bases; bases with no gene match: 9. CDR3 nucleotides: TGTGCCACCAGCAGAGACATACCCGGGACAGGAGATTCACCCCTCCACTTT. It specifies CATSRDIPGTGDSPLHF.

This clonotype occurred many times. The V call is TRBV6-1, the J call TRBJ1-5; D possibly corresponds to TRBD1 (5 bases). Trimming cost V 5 bases and J 5 bases, with 10 bases left between them. Germline CDR1 MNHNS, CDR2 SASEGT. The CDR3 sequence is 13 residues long. CDR3 sequence reads: CASSPGRYQPQHF. The CDR3 DNA sequence: TGTGCCAGCAGTCCAGGGCGGTATCAGCCCCAGCATTTT.

This clonotype was seen many times. At one of its ends the junction is not consistent with the germline gene, which may arise from a read error. The rearrangement uses TRBV2 and TRBJ2-6; the D is unclear. The CDR3 runs 13 residues. Germline CDR1 reads SNHLY; CDR2 reads FYNNEI. As DNA, the CDR3 is TGTGCCAGCAAAAACAGCCCCGCCAAAGTCCTGACTTTC. It is translated as CASKNSPAKVLTF.